This T cell receptor (beta chain) comes out of a study of control samples from healthy donors and cancer patients. The CDR3 has 11 residues. Some clones are missing from TCRdb's copy, which holds only in-frame ones; the method was immunoSEQ multiplex PCR. The sample contains over 150,000 clones, under 95% of which appear only once. The TCR originated in a young woman in good health. The genes are TRBV21-1 and TRBJ1-2; TRBD1 reflects the table's D call only, with no check against the DNA. TRBV21-1 is deemed a pseudogene. The sequencing sample was made of blood. The CDR3 sequence: CASRTGHGYTF. The DNA of the CDR3 is TGTGCCAGCAGGACAGGGCATGGCTACACCTTC.